This T cell receptor (beta chain) emerged from a study of identifying expanded T cells in peripheral blood. Healthy donors had no documented immune events, such as infections, while sampled. The CDR3 sequence is 16 residues long. Trimming cost V 5 bases and J 1 base; bases outside gene matches: 5. The germline V gene has CDR1 SNHLY and CDR2 FYNNEI. As regards this clone: Its antigen is as yet unknown.

Profiling relied on immunoSEQ multiplex PCR, and the TCRdb table lists in-frame clones only, not all of them. The top ten hold about 18% of the sample, which has about 97,000 clones, 70% to 90% seen once. General observations from the study: Variance in clone template counts between two-week samples significantly increased with total template count across all healthy donors. About 1.2 clones differed between technical replicates, versus about 16 and 19 over time.

This TCR was recovered from a person between 18 and 75 years old in good health. The V gene is TRBV2, the J gene TRBJ2-6; 7 bases agree with TRBD1. The sequenced sample was blood. CDR3 nucleotide sequence: TGTGCCAGCAGTTGGGACAGCCGATCTGGGGCCAACGTCCTGACTTTC. Amino acid sequence: CASSWDSRSGANVLTF.